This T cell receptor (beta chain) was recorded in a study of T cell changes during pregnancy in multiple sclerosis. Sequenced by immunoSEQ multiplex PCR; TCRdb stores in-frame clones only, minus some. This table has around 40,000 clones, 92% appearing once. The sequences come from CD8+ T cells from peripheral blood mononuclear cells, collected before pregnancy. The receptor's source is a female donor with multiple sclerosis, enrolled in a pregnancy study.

The CDR3 DNA sequence: TGTGCCAGCAGTTTAGGAGGGGACTACGAGCAGTACTTC. Translation gives CASSLGGDYEQYF. The rearrangement uses TRBV27 and TRBJ2-7; TRBD2 is a possible D gene (6 bases). Trimming left V 2 bases short and J 3 bases short, with 8 bases between. The V gene's germline CDR1 is MNHEY and CDR2 SMNVEV (reference sequence). The CDR3 spans 13 residues.